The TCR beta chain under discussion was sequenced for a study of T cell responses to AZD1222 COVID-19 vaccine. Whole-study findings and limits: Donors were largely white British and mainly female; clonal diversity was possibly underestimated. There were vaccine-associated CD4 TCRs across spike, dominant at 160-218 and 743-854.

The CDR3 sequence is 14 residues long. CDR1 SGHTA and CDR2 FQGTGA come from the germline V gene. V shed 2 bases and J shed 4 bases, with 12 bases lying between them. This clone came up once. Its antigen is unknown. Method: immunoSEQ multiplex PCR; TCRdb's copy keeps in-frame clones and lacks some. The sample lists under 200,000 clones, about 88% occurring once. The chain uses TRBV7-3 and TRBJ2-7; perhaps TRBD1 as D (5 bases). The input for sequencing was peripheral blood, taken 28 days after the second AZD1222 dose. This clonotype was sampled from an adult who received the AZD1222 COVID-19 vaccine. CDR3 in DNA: TGTGCCAGCAGCTTAGGTCTGGGGCCGTACGAGCAGTACTTC. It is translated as CASSLGLGPYEQYF.